The 7 T cell receptor beta chains reported below all come from one sample, sequenced in a study of blood T cell repertoires in COVID-19. The table came from immunoSEQ multiplex PCR; TCRdb's copy has only in-frame clones and leaves some out. The top ten clones hold almost 4.5% of a sample with around 220,000 clones, 85% to 90% of them seen once. The specimen was peripheral blood. The receptor source for this set is a man aged 50 to 60 with acute or convalescent COVID-19.

V is TRBV2 and J is TRBJ1-6, with a possible D match to TRBD1 (6 bases). The germline CDR1 and CDR2 sequences are SNHLY and FYNNEI. Trimming pared 5 bases from V and 7 bases from J, leaving 9 bases between. CDR3 length equals 13 residues. CDR3 sequence (DNA): TGTGCCAGCAGTAGGACAGAGAATTCACCCCTCCACTTT. Translating gives CASSRTENSPLHF. The full variable domain, its missing parts supplied by reference TRBV2 and TRBJ1-6, is EPEVTQTPSHQVTQMGQEVILRCVPISNHLYFYWYRQILGQKVEFLVSFYNNEISEKSEIFDDQFSVERPDGSNFTLKIRSTKLEDSAMYFCASSRTENSPLHFGNGTRLTVT.

V is TRBV12-3 or TRBV12-4 and J is TRBJ2-7, with D uncertain. The CDR3 spans 12 residues. Deletions cut 4 bases from V and 3 bases from J, with 7 bases between. The DNA for the CDR3 is TGTGCCAGCAGTTCCGGTGGCTACGAGCAGTACTTC. Translation: CASSSGGYEQYF.

The chain couples TRBV6-6 to TRBJ1-5, with 8 nucleotides matching TRBD1. The CDR3 has 14 residues. Germline V lookup: CDR1 MNHNY, CDR2 SVGAGI (reference sequence). The V gene end was trimmed by 6 bases and the J gene end by 2 bases; junction bases not matched to a gene: 3. DNA for the CDR3: TGTGCCAGCAGCCAGGGACAGGGCAATCAGCCCCAGCATTTT. This codes for CASSQGQGNQPQHF.

CDR3 bases: TGTGCCAGCAGTCGTGACAGGGTGGGGCCTAATGAAAAACTGTTTTTT. It is translated as CASSRDRVGPNEKLFF. The rearrangement links TRBV11-2 to TRBJ1-4, with TRBD1 matching 7 bases. CDR3 length equals 16 residues. V lost 6 bases and J lost 3; bases outside the gene matches: 10. Per germline, CDR1 SGHAT and CDR2 FQNNGV.

The V and J genes are TRBV5-1 and TRBJ1-2; 7 bases map to TRBD1. V shed 2 bases and J 7 bases; nucleotides not matched to a gene: 11. This CDR3 contains 15 residues. Germline CDR1 and CDR2: SGHRS and YFSETQ. The CDR3 DNA sequence: TGCGCCAGCAGCTTTGTTACCACAGGGGCGAGTGGCTACACCTTC. Translating it yields CASSFVTTGASGYTF.

The rearrangement joins TRBV5-1 to TRBJ2-7; D is possibly TRBD1 (6 bases). Looked up from germline, CDR1 is SGHRS and CDR2 is YFSETQ. V was shortened by 4 bases and J by 3 bases, with 17 bases between the two germline ends. The CDR3 contains 15 residues. The CDR3: CASSPGQGLDYEQYF. As DNA, the CDR3 is TGCGCCAGCAGCCCGGGGCAGGGGTTGGACTACGAGCAGTACTTC.

V gene TRBV19 combines with J gene TRBJ2-5, with 7 bases aligning to TRBD1. CDR3 length: 14 residues. The ends lost 4 bases at V and 5 bases at J; junction bases unmatched: 7. Germline-derived CDR1 and CDR2 are LNHDA and SQIVND (reference sequence). The CDR3 loop reads CASSTDRDWETQYF. For the CDR3, the DNA is TGTGCCAGTAGTACCGACAGGGATTGGGAGACCCAGTACTTC.